The next 7 T cell receptor beta chains were all read from a single sample in a study of post-analysis software for immune sequencing data. Study-level findings and limits: The study found TRBV5-6, TRBV5-1 and TRBV20-1 among about five TRBV segments more frequent in patients than controls.

Unique molecular identifiers were carried by the TCR beta cDNA libraries. TCRdb recomputed calls from the PCR reads with MiXCR, one row per CDR3 protein. This sample carries about 680,000 distinct CDR3 sequences, approximately 60% of them seen once, and the ten largest clones take roughly 12%. For these receptors, no antigen is known. Sequenced: blood. All receptors derive from a girl aged 2 to 9 with multiple sclerosis.

This chain uses TRBV29-1 with TRBJ1-2; D may be TRBD1 (5 bases). The CDR3 has 15 residues. In germline, CDR1 is SQVTM, CDR2 ANQGSEA. Trimming removed 6 bases from V and 0 bases from J, with 17 bases in between. The CDR3 region has the DNA TGCAGCGTGGACCTTCGAGACAGCTCTAACTATGGCTACACCTTC. Protein product: CSVDLRDSSNYGYTF.

In this sample, this clonotype turned up a few times. J is TRBJ2-3 and V is TRBV7-2; 11 bases are a match to TRBD2. Germline CDR1 SGHTA, CDR2 FQGNSA. After removal of 5 bases from V and 3 bases from J, the junction contained 10 bases not matched to a gene. This CDR3 region has 17 residues. CDR3 coding DNA: TGTGCCAGCAGCGCTACTAGCGGGAGAGGGGTTACAGATACGCAGTATTTT. Protein sequence: CASSATSGRGVTDTQYF.

The CDR3, as DNA: TGCAGTGCTAGAGGCCTCGACGAGCAGTATTTT. This translates into CSARGLDEQYF. The chain couples TRBV20-1 to TRBJ2-3; D call uncertain. The V gene lost 1 base and the J gene lost 11 bases, with 10 bases spanning the gap. CDR1 is DFQATT, CDR2 SNEGSKA, per germline (reference sequence). This CDR3 comprises 11 residues.

The chain carries TRBV2 and TRBJ2-7; D is uncertain. CDR3 size: 12 residues. Germline CDR1 reads SNHLY; CDR2 reads FYNNEI. The V end lost 7 bases, the J end lost 0 bases, and 7 bases lay between the germline ends. The CDR3 coding sequence is TGTGCCAGCATCGAGAGCTCCTACGAGCAGTACTTC. Protein product: CASIESSYEQYF. Combining the CDR3 with reference TRBV2 and TRBJ2-7 gives the whole variable domain EPEVTQTPSHQVTQMGQEVILRCVPISNHLYFYWYRQILGQKVEFLVSFYNNEISEKSEIFDDQFSVERPDGSNFTLKIRSTKLEDSAMYFCASIESSYEQYFGPGTRLTVT.

This clonotype was observed a single time. V usage is TRBV20-1 and J usage is TRBJ1-5; a possible D gene is TRBD1 (5 bases). Germline lookup yields CDR1 DFQATT and CDR2 SNEGSKA (reference sequence). V dropped 6 bases and J dropped 3 bases, with 21 bases sitting between them. This CDR3 is built from 16 residues. The CDR3 sequence is CSAESGGTENNQPQHF. The CDR3 DNA sequence: TGCAGTGCAGAGAGCGGGGGGACGGAGAACAATCAGCCCCAGCATTTT.

The chain employs TRBV5-1 and TRBJ2-3; D gene ambiguous. This CDR3 spans 12 amino acids. V gave up 9 bases and J gave up 6 bases, with 14 bases separating them. The V gene's germline CDR1 is SGHRS and CDR2 YFSETQ. The CDR3: CATAVGRDTQYF. The CDR3 DNA reads as TGCGCCACCGCAGTCGGACGGGATACGCAGTATTTT.

This clonotype has a handful of counts. Here the CDR3 reads CASSFGGTREETQYF. The CDR3 region has the DNA TGTGCCAGCAGTTTCGGAGGGACTAGAGAAGAGACCCAGTACTTC. The gene calls are TRBV12-3 or TRBV12-4 and TRBJ2-5; 8 bases match TRBD2. The junction had 6 bases not matched to a gene; V was cut back by 3 bases and J by 3 bases. This CDR3 spans 15 amino acids.